This entry describes one T cell receptor beta chain. Per the original methods: Amplification with reference gene primers provided the estimates of nucleated cell counts. TCRdb keeps only in-frame clones here, not all; method: immunoSEQ multiplex PCR. That table supplies the V and J calls and clone size; D and trimming were determined from the DNA. The sample has about 220,000 clones, approximately 84% seen once; the top ten hold more than 2.5%. This sample was taken from a study of blood T cell repertoires in COVID-19. Looking at the study overall: Some COVID-19 samples were acute and others convalescent; all came from the United States, Italy and Spain. Sample material is recorded as cDNA or gDNA derived from T cells, B-cell-depleted T cells, or PBMCs.

Specimen: peripheral blood. This clonotype originated in a woman aged 25 to 39 who had recovered from COVID-19.

The CDR3 nucleotides are TGTGCCAGCAGTGAAGCGCGCGGGGATGAAGCTTTCTTT. This gives the protein CASSEARGDEAFF. V usage is TRBV6-1 and J usage is TRBJ1-1, with D hard to call. Trimming took 0 bases from V and 7 from J, leaving 9 bases between them. This CDR3 has 13 residues. Germline CDR1 and CDR2: MNHNS and SASEGT.